Shown below are 20 T cell receptor beta chains from a single sample sequenced in a study of shared clonotypes between healthy human individuals. Terminally differentiated effector memory CD45RA+ cells were excluded from the naive CD8 cells, which were CD45RO-negative and positively selected for CCR7. Assay used: immunoSEQ multiplex PCR; TCRdb lists only in-frame clones, some missing. The sample holds more than 2 million clones, approximately 95% seen once. The sample taken for sequencing was naive CD8+ T cells sorted from blood. The source of these receptors is a man aged 18 to 30 in good health.

J is TRBJ2-2 and V is TRBV7-8; a possible D gene is TRBD1 (5 bases). Germline CDR1 SGHVS, CDR2 FQNEAQ. Trimming stripped 5 bases from V and 6 bases from J, with 16 bases between. This CDR3 contains 15 residues. The CDR3: CASSPHKGLPGELFF. The CDR3, as DNA: TGTGCCAGCAGCCCTCATAAGGGGCTGCCCGGGGAGCTGTTTTTT.

The chain combines TRBV27 with TRBJ1-3; no definite D call. The CDR3 sequence is 18 residues long. Germline V lookup: CDR1 MNHEY, CDR2 SMNVEV (reference sequence). V gave up 6 bases and J gave up 2 bases, with 23 bases separating them. DNA of the CDR3: TGTGCCAGCAGCCCGGGGATGGCGGTTCCCCAAACTGGAAACACCATATATTTT. Protein sequence: CASSPGMAVPQTGNTIYF.

As to this clone: This sample includes further DNA sequences coding for the same CDR3. This chain links TRBV27 with TRBJ1-2; 7 positions match TRBD1. The CDR3 consists of 13 residues. Trimming took 3 bases from V and 5 from J; bases not matched to a gene: 3. Germline-derived CDR1 and CDR2 are MNHEY and SMNVEV (reference sequence). In DNA form, the CDR3 reads TGTGCCAGCAGTTTCGGGACAGATTATGGCTACACCTTC. Protein: CASSFGTDYGYTF.

The V gene is TRBV11-2, the J gene TRBJ2-7; D ambiguous. The CDR3 totals 13 residues. Per the germline V gene, CDR1 is SGHAT and CDR2 is FQNNGV. Trimming stripped 3 bases from V and 4 bases from J, with 10 bases between. CDR3 in amino acids: CASSFGVGYEQYF. The DNA of the CDR3 is TGTGCCAGCAGCTTTGGGGTCGGATACGAGCAGTACTTC.

The chain employs TRBV7-6 and TRBJ2-3; a weak D match, TRBD2 (5 bases). The CDR3 covers 15 residues. The V gene's germline CDR1 is SGHVS and CDR2 FNYEAQ. Trimming shortened V by 0 bases and J by 0 bases, and 7 bases separated the two germline ends. The CDR3 DNA is TGTGCCAGCAGCTTAGCGGAGCGGAGCACAGATACGCAGTATTTT. Translating it yields CASSLAERSTDTQYF. Full variable domain (rest looked up from reference TRBV7-6 and TRBJ2-3): GAGVSQSPRYKVTKRGQDVALRCDPISGHVSLYWYRQALGQGPEFLTYFNYEAQQDKSGLPNDRFSAERPEGSISTLTIQRTEQRDSAMYRCASSLAERSTDTQYFGPGTRLTVL.

Details on this clone: The sample has other DNA sequences that encode this CDR3 too. The chain carries TRBV9 and TRBJ1-2; maybe TRBD1 (5 bases). CDR3 size: 12 residues. Per the germline V gene, CDR1 is SGDLS and CDR2 is YYNGEE. V lost 3 bases and J lost 7, with 10 bases in between. The CDR3 DNA reads TGTGCCAGCAGCGGCTCGGGGGTTGGCTACACCTTC. Translation gives CASSGSGVGYTF.

CDR3 residues: CASSIRDRAYEQYF. CDR3 coding DNA: TGCGCCAGCAGCATACGGGACAGGGCCTACGAGCAGTACTTC. V is TRBV5-1 and J is TRBJ2-7; 9 nucleotides align to TRBD1. The CDR3 has 14 amino acids. V lost 4 bases to trimming and J lost 2 bases; unmatched junction nucleotides: 4. CDR1 is SGHRS and CDR2 is YFSETQ in the germline V gene.

The rearrangement links TRBV4-1 to TRBJ2-6, with no clear D. V lost 1 base and J lost 2, with 3 bases in between. The CDR3 is 14 amino acids. Looked up from germline, CDR1 is MGHRA and CDR2 is YSYEKL. The CDR3 nucleotides read TGCGCCAGCAGCCAAGTCCCTGGGGCCAACGTCCTGACTTTC. It specifies CASSQVPGANVLTF.

The rearrangement links TRBV5-6 to TRBJ2-1; D is perhaps TRBD1 (5 bases). V lost 7 bases, J lost 6 bases, and 17 bases lay in between. This CDR3 contains 14 residues. The germline gives CDR1 SGHDT, CDR2 YYEEEE. The CDR3 coding sequence is TGTGCCAGCTCGGACAACCTCCTCCCCAATGAGCAGTTCTTC. Translated: CASSDNLLPNEQFF. Complete variable domain (other parts from reference TRBV5-6 and TRBJ2-1): DAGVTQSPTHLIKTRGQQVTLRCSPKSGHDTVSWYQQALGQGPQFIFQYYEEEERQRGNFPDRFSGHQFPNYSSELNVNALLLGDSALYLCASSDNLLPNEQFFGPGTRLTVL.

V and J are TRBV4-1 and TRBJ2-7; possibly TRBD2 for D (6 bases). Germline V lookup: CDR1 MGHRA, CDR2 YSYEKL. This CDR3 is built from 15 residues. The V gene lost 0 bases and the J gene lost 1 base, with 10 bases spanning the gap. The CDR3 region is CASSQEPGDSYEQYF. In DNA, the CDR3 is TGCGCCAGCAGCCAAGAACCGGGAGATTCCTACGAGCAGTACTTC.

This chain links TRBV7-3 with TRBJ2-5; unclear D gene. The germline V gene encodes CDR1 SGHTA and CDR2 FQGTGA. The ends were cut back, 2 bases at V and 6 bases at J, with 13 bases in the middle. This CDR3 region has 14 residues. CDR3 in amino acids: CASSLPHTQQTQYF. The CDR3 DNA sequence: TGTGCCAGCAGCTTACCGCATACACAACAGACCCAGTACTTC. Drawing the rest from reference TRBV7-3 and TRBJ2-5, the complete variable domain is GAGVSQTPSNKVTEKGKYVELRCDPISGHTALYWYRQSLGQGPEFLIYFQGTGAADDSGLPNDRFFAVRPEGSVSTLKIQRTERGDSAVYLCASSLPHTQQTQYFGPGTRLLVL.

A word on this clone: Other DNA sequences in the same sample also yield this CDR3. The chain recombines TRBV13 with TRBJ1-5, with D hard to call. CDR1 and CDR2 from the germline V gene are PRHDT and FYEKMQ (reference sequence). Between the trimmed V and J ends, which lost 0 bases and 7 bases, there was a span of 4 bases. CDR3 length: 12 residues. CDR3 sequence reads: CASSLGPQPQHF. The CDR3 DNA reads as TGTGCCAGCAGCTTAGGCCCACAGCCCCAGCATTTT.

The chain combines TRBV7-9 with TRBJ2-7; the D is unclear. This CDR3 spans 14 amino acids. Germline V lookup: CDR1 SEHNR, CDR2 FQNEAQ (reference sequence). Trimming took 6 bases from V and 3 from J, leaving 15 bases between them. The DNA of the CDR3 is TGTGCCAGCAGTCTATCGGGTACCGACTACGAGCAGTACTTC. This translates into CASSLSGTDYEQYF. The full variable domain, with the rest looked up from reference TRBV7-9 and TRBJ2-7, is DTGVSQNPRHKITKRGQNVTFRCDPISEHNRLYWYRQTLGQGPEFLTYFQNEAQLEKSRLLSDRFSAERPKGSFSTLEIQRTEQGDSAMYLCASSLSGTDYEQYFGPGTRLTVT.

The chain recombines TRBV2 with TRBJ2-7; no firm D call. This CDR3 comprises 13 residues. V dropped 4 bases and J dropped 2 bases, with 9 bases sitting between them. Germline V gives CDR1 SNHLY, CDR2 FYNNEI. CDR3 bases: TGTGCCAGCAGTGTGGGCACGACCTACGAGCAGTACTTC. Its translation: CASSVGTTYEQYF.

CDR3 in amino acids: CASSEALGVYEQYF. DNA for the CDR3: TGTGCCAGCAGTGAAGCGCTTGGGGTCTACGAGCAGTACTTC. This chain joins TRBV6-1 and TRBJ2-7; the D is unclear. CDR1 is MNHNS and CDR2 is SASEGT in the germline V gene. CDR3 length: 14 amino acids. The V gene lost 0 bases and the J gene lost 3 bases, with 9 bases spanning the gap.

This clone was picked up one time. This chain links TRBV30 with TRBJ2-3, with 9 positions matching TRBD1. The germline CDR1 and CDR2 sequences are GTSNPN and SVGIG (reference sequence). This CDR3 region has 12 residues. The J segment lost 13 bases and the V segment lost 0 bases, leaving 5 bases of the junction unmatched. The DNA for the CDR3 is TGTGCCTGGAGTGTAGGGGACAGGGTGGAGTATTTT. As protein: CAWSVGDRVEYF.

This clone was detected only a few times. Other DNA sequences in the sample encode the same CDR3. The chain has TRBV7-2 and TRBJ2-7, with D possibly being TRBD1 (5 bases). The CDR3 is 13 residues long. V dropped 1 base and J dropped 2 bases, with 6 bases sitting between them. Germline V gene data show CDR1 as SGHTA and CDR2 as FQGNSA. CDR3 residues: CASSLDRTYEQYF. For the CDR3, the DNA is TGTGCCAGCAGCTTAGACAGGACCTACGAGCAGTACTTC.

The genes are TRBV5-1 and TRBJ2-1, with D perhaps TRBD1 (6 bases). This CDR3 has 17 residues. The germline V gene has CDR1 SGHRS and CDR2 YFSETQ. Between the trimmed V and J ends, which lost 4 bases and 4 bases, there was a span of 21 bases. The CDR3 spells CASSGGDGFGVYNEQFF. DNA for the CDR3: TGCGCCAGCAGCGGGGGCGACGGATTTGGAGTTTACAATGAGCAGTTCTTC. The variable domain in full, with the rest retrieved from reference TRBV5-1 and TRBJ2-1, is KAGVTQTPRYLIKTRGQQVTLSCSPISGHRSVSWYQQTPGQGLQFLFEYFSETQRNKGNFPGRFSGRQFSNSRSEMNVSTLELGDSALYLCASSGGDGFGVYNEQFFGPGTRLTVL.

The V gene is TRBV6-5, the J gene TRBJ1-4, with TRBD1 identical over 7 bases. Trimming at V came to 0 bases and at J to 6 bases, leaving 7 bases not matched to a gene. Germline values: CDR1 MNHEY, CDR2 SVGAGI. The CDR3 is made up of 16 amino acids. The CDR3 loop is CASSYSAGGVDEKLFF. CDR3 DNA: TGTGCCAGCAGTTACTCAGCAGGGGGTGTAGATGAAAAACTGTTTTTT.

The J gene is TRBJ2-1, the V gene TRBV9, with 13 bases aligning to TRBD2. CDR3 length: 17 residues. Germline V gene data show CDR1 as SGDLS and CDR2 as YYNGEE. J gave up 9 bases and V 0 bases, and 9 bases lay outside the gene matches. CDR3 DNA: TGTGCCAGCAGCGTAGGGGCGGGGACTAGCGGGATAATTGAGCAGTTCTTC. Translated, it gives CASSVGAGTSGIIEQFF.